One sample yielded the 10 T cell receptor beta chains listed below, sequenced in a study of graft-versus-host responses after intestinal transplantation. Once graft tissue had been processed, intraepithelial and lamina propria lymphocytes were released. Produced via immunoSEQ multiplex PCR; TCRdb's table is partial and in-frame only. The top ten hold 7.5% to 9% of the sample, which has 1,000 or so clones, around 82% seen once. The sequences come from ileum tissue, collected 7 days after intestinal transplantation. These receptors were obtained from a human patient who received an intestinal transplant, so some T cells may come from the graft donor.

The table lists this clone with a count of one. This chain links TRBV9 with TRBJ2-7, with 8 bases identical to TRBD2. The V segment lost 4 bases and the J segment 6 bases; nucleotides outside the gene matches: 12. This CDR3 spans 15 amino acids. Germline V lookup: CDR1 SGDLS, CDR2 YYNGEE. CDR3 protein: CASSPEPGGPSEQYF. CDR3 in DNA: TGTGCCAGCAGCCCCGAACCGGGGGGGCCATCCGAGCAGTACTTC.

This clone has only one observation. The CDR3 spells CASSYVALIETQYF. In DNA form, the CDR3 reads TGTGCCAGCAGTTACGTAGCATTAATAGAGACCCAGTACTTC. The chain employs TRBV6-9 and TRBJ2-5; D not certain. The CDR3 is made up of 14 amino acids. Germline V CDR1 and CDR2: MNHGY, SVAAGI. Trimming stripped 3 bases from V and 4 bases from J, with 12 bases between.

The genes are TRBV9 and TRBJ1-6, with D perhaps matching TRBD1 (5 bases). The germline gives CDR1 SGDLS, CDR2 YYNGEE. V dropped 3 bases and J dropped 9 bases, with 16 bases sitting between them. The CDR3 runs to 15 residues. CDR3 DNA: TGTGCCAGCAGCGCCCAGGGCCCTAGGGGTTCACCCCTCCACTTT. Protein: CASSAQGPRGSPLHF.

This clone appeared a few times. The gene calls are TRBV18 and TRBJ1-1, with TRBD1 as a possible D gene (6 bases). Germline assignment: CDR1 KGHSH and CDR2 LQKENI. Trimming cost V 4 bases and J 4 bases, with 13 bases left between them. The CDR3 spans 14 residues. This chain's CDR3 is CASSRQDLGTEAFF. The CDR3 DNA reads TGTGCCAGCTCACGACAGGATTTGGGCACTGAAGCTTTCTTT.

This clone was seen more than once but under ten times. The rearrangement links TRBV6-5 to TRBJ1-3; 9 bases align to TRBD1. This CDR3 region has 15 residues. The germline CDR1 and CDR2 sequences are MNHEY and SVGAGI. The V and J ends lost 2 bases and 2 bases, in that order; junction bases with no gene match: 1. CDR3: CASSYTGGPGNTIYF. CDR3 bases: TGTGCCAGCAGTTACACAGGGGGCCCTGGAAACACCATATATTTT.

This clone was detected only once. This sequence joins TRBV7-6 and TRBJ1-1; D unresolved. The ends were cut back, 2 bases at V and 5 bases at J, with 12 bases in the middle. This CDR3 contains 14 residues. Germline CDR1 reads SGHVS; CDR2 reads FNYEAQ. CDR3 region: CASSLLPRTTEAFF. The CDR3 DNA follows: TGTGCCAGCAGCTTACTTCCCAGGACGACTGAAGCTTTCTTT.

This chain uses TRBV25-1 with TRBJ1-1; D possibly corresponds to TRBD1 (6 bases). Germline CDR1 MGHDK, CDR2 SYGVNS. This CDR3 region has 12 residues. V was trimmed by 5 bases and J by 6 bases, leaving 10 bases between them. CDR3 loop: CASSTQGPEAFF. The CDR3 DNA is TGTGCCAGCAGTACCCAGGGGCCTGAAGCTTTCTTT.

The rearrangement joins TRBV2 to TRBJ1-1; 7 positions agree with TRBD1. V lost 6 bases and J lost 1; bases outside the gene matches: 11. The length of the CDR3 is 16 residues. Germline V lookup: CDR1 SNHLY, CDR2 FYNNEI. The CDR3 loop reads CASRLRGQGPNTEAFF. The CDR3 DNA sequence: TGTGCCAGCAGACTGAGGGGGCAGGGACCGAACACTGAAGCTTTCTTT.

This clone turned up a few times. The chain joins TRBV6-1 to TRBJ2-1, with 9 bases lining up with TRBD2. V was clipped by 5 bases and J by 7 bases; unmatched bases: 9. CDR1 and CDR2 from the germline V gene are MNHNS and SASEGT. CDR3 length equals 15 residues. CDR3 nucleotide sequence: TGTGCCAGCAGTTTCGCGGGGGGGCCGGTTAATGAGCAGTTCTTC. It specifies CASSFAGGPVNEQFF.

V gene TRBV28 combines with J gene TRBJ2-6; D gene uncertain. This CDR3 is built from 16 residues. V was trimmed by 5 bases and J by 1 base, leaving 12 bases between them. Germline CDR1 reads MDHEN; CDR2 reads SYDVKM. The CDR3 loop reads CASSPTLGSGANVLTF. CDR3 bases: TGTGCCAGCAGTCCGACACTGGGATCTGGGGCCAACGTCCTGACTTTC.